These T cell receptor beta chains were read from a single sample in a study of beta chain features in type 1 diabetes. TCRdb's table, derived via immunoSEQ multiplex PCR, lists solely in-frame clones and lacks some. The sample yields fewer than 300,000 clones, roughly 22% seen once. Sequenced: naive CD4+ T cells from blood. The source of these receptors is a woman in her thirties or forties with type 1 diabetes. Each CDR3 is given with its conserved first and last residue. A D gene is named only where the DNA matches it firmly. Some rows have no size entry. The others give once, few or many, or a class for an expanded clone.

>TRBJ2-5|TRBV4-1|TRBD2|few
TGCGCCAGCAGCCAAGGTACACTAGCGGAAGAGACCCAGTACTTC
CASSQGTLAEETQYF
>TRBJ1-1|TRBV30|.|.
TGTGCCTGGAGTAGTAGTAACCGCGGCGGCACTGAAGCTTTCTTT
CAWSSSNRGGTEAFF
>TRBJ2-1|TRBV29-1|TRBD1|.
TGCAGCACCACAGGGGGTTATGTGTACAATGAGCAGTTCTTC
CSTTGGYVYNEQFF
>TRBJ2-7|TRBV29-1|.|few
TGCAGCGTTAAGCTGGCGGGCACCTACGAGCAGTACTTC
CSVKLAGTYEQYF
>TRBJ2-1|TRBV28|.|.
TGTGCCAGCAGTTTCCGACAGTCCGAGCAGTTCTTC
CASSFRQSEQFF
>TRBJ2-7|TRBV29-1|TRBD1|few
TGCAGCGTTGAACCTGACGGGACAGGGGCCTCCTACGAGCAGTACTTC
CSVEPDGTGASYEQYF
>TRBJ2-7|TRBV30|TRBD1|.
TGTGCCTGGAGTGCTATCGACAGGGGGCGCGAGCAGTACTTC
CAWSAIDRGREQYF
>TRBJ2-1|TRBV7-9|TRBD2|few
TGTGCCAGCAGCTCCGGGACTAGCGGTAATGAGCAGTTCTTC
CASSSGTSGNEQFF
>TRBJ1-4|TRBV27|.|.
TGTGCCAGCAAGGGGTCTACCCTCAATGAAAAACTGTTTTTT
CASKGSTLNEKLFF
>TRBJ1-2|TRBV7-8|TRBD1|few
TGTGCCAGCAGCTTAGCAGGGACAGGGTACGGCTACACCTTC
CASSLAGTGYGYTF
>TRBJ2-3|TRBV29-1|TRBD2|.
TGCAGCGTCCAGGGAGGGGCATTCACAGATACGCAGTATTTT
CSVQGGAFTDTQYF
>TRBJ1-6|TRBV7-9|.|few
TGTGCCAGCAGCCCTTGGGAGGGCAATTCACCCCTCCACTTT
CASSPWEGNSPLHF
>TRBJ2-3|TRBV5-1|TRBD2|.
TGCGCCAGCAGCGGGACTAGCGGAACCACAGATACGCAGTATTTT
CASSGTSGTTDTQYF
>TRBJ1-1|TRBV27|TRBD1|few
TGTGCCAGCAGTCCACCCGACAGGGCGTTGTTTGCTGAAGCTTTCTTT
CASSPPDRALFAEAFF
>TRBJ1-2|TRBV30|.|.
TGTGCCTGGCGTAAGGGGGAAGGAGGCTACACCTTC
CAWRKGEGGYTF
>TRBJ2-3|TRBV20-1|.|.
TGCAGTGCTAAGCGCGATACGCAGTATTTT
CSAKRDTQYF
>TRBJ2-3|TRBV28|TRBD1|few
TGTGCCAGCAGTTTAATACAGGGGAAGACAGATACGCAGTATTTT
CASSLIQGKTDTQYF